Below are 19 T cell receptor beta chains sequenced from a single sample in a study of T cell clonality in common variable immunodeficiency (dated by TCRdb to between 2015 and 2017). To prepare the library, the immunoSEQ multiplex PCR assay was applied. Drawn from immuneACCESS, this table holds only the in-frame rearrangements with V and J called that TCRdb kept. Clones are partly lost; checked studies trace under half to an unresolved V gene and leave the rest unexplained. This sample is represented by roughly 79,000 clones, with no singletons among them. The ten largest make up around 0.87% of the sample. The sample taken for sequencing was peripheral blood mononuclear cells. The receptors were gathered from a person aged 18 to 70 in good health.

Many counts were recorded for this clone. The read ends 3 residues before the CDR3 terminus; that terminus is restored from the germline J gene. V gene TRBV19 combines with J gene TRBJ1-5; D uncertain. V gave up 9 bases and J gave up 1 base, with 10 bases separating them. This CDR3 is built from 13 residues. The V gene's germline CDR1 is LNHDA and CDR2 SQIVND (reference sequence). This CDR3 is CASRAGSNQPQHF. The CDR3 bases that were read are TGTGCCAGCAGAGCGGGGAGCAATCAGCCC.

This clone showed up many times. The read ends 3 residues early relative to the CDR3; the germline J gene fills the gap. V is TRBV6-2 or TRBV6-3 and J is TRBJ1-2, with 8 positions matching TRBD1. Germline CDR1 and CDR2: MNHEY and SVGEGT. The CDR3 contains 14 residues. V was pared by 2 bases and J by 7 bases, with 6 bases of the junction left unmatched. The part of the CDR3 DNA that was read is TGTGCCAGCAGTTACGGACAGGGAGGTCGTGGC. Its translation: CASSYGQGGRG. The full CDR3 sequence reads CASSYGQGGRGYTF.

This clone was recorded at least ten times. The CDR3 end lies 3 residues beyond the end of the read and is filled in from the germline J gene. The V call is TRBV10-3, the J call TRBJ2-7; tentative D call: TRBD2 (5 bases). The CDR3 runs to 15 residues. CDR1 ENHRY and CDR2 SYGVKD come from the germline V gene. Trimming shortened V by 0 bases and J by 2 bases, and 11 bases separated the two germline ends. Partial CDR3 DNA: TGTGCCATCAGTGAGTCGGGCGGGCTGACCTACGAG. Translated: CAISESGGLTYE. The whole CDR3 region reads CAISESGGLTYEQYF.

This clone was detected ten times or more. Coverage ceases 3 residues before the CDR3 finishes, and the germline J gene fills in the end. The genes are TRBV9 and TRBJ2-7; 7 bases match TRBD2. The CDR3 has 14 amino acids. CDR1 and CDR2 (germline): SGDLS, YYNGEE. V lost 0 bases and J lost 3; bases outside the gene matches: 3. CDR3: CASSVAAGDYEQYF. The sequenced CDR3 bases are TGTGCCAGCAGCGTAGCCGCGGGGGACTACGAG.

Many counts were recorded for this clone. The read halts 3 residues ahead of the CDR3 end, with the missing end drawn from the germline J gene. V gene TRBV12-3 or TRBV12-4 combines with J gene TRBJ2-7; 8 bases agree with TRBD1. The length of the CDR3 is 14 residues. The J segment lost 4 bases and the V segment lost 3 bases, leaving 5 bases of the junction unmatched. This chain's CDR3 is CASSFARGQYEQYF. Partial CDR3 DNA: TGTGCCAGCAGTTTCGCCAGGGGGCAGTACGAG.

Ten or more counts support this clone. The CDR3 is cut off 3 residues early in the read; its end comes from the germline J gene. The rearrangement uses TRBV4-1 and TRBJ2-2; 8 bases line up with TRBD1. The length of the CDR3 is 16 residues. The germline CDR1 and CDR2 sequences are MGHRA and YSYEKL. The junction had 9 bases not matched to a gene; V was cut back by 2 bases and J by 7 bases. CDR3 DNA (partial): TGCGCCAGCAGCCAACCTGGACAGGGTCGGGGCGGGGAG. Translated: CASSQPGQGRGGE. The full CDR3 is CASSQPGQGRGGELFF.

This clone was seen many times. Read data end 3 residues before the CDR3 end; the end is taken from the germline J gene. The genes are TRBV7-2 and TRBJ2-2, with TRBD2 matching 8 bases. Looked up from germline, CDR1 is SGHTA and CDR2 is FQGNSA. This CDR3 region has 14 residues. V shed 2 bases, J shed 10 bases, and the junction held 6 bases outside the gene matches. Incomplete CDR3 DNA: TGTGCCAGCAGCTTAACTAGCGGTGGTAAGGAG. Amino acids: CASSLTSGGKE. The CDR3 in full is CASSLTSGGKELFF.

This clone has ten or more counts. Read sequence stops 3 residues before the CDR3 end, and the germline J gene provides the missing end. The chain links TRBV20-1 to TRBJ2-1, with 8 bases that match TRBD2. The CDR3 covers 15 residues. V shed 1 base and J 3 bases; nucleotides not matched to a gene: 5. Germline CDR1 DFQATT, CDR2 SNEGSKA (reference sequence). CDR3 DNA (partial): TGCAGTGCTAGAGGCCCAGCGGGAGACTACAATGAG. It yields the protein CSARGPAGDYNE. Given in full, the CDR3 is CSARGPAGDYNEQFF.

This clone was counted at least ten times. The sequenced fragment ends 3 residues before the CDR3 boundary, so the rest is inferred from the germline J gene. The chain employs TRBV12-3 or TRBV12-4 and TRBJ1-1; D is possibly TRBD1 (5 bases). The germline V and J ends were trimmed by 6 bases and 6 bases, with 11 bases remaining between them. The CDR3 spans 12 residues. CDR3 amino acids: CASRLLGAEAFF. The sequenced CDR3 bases are TGTGCCAGCAGGCTCCTAGGGGCTGAA.

At least ten counts were recorded for this clone. Coverage ceases 3 residues before the CDR3 finishes, and the germline J gene fills in the end. V and J are TRBV5-4 and TRBJ1-2, with TRBD1 matching 7 bases. Germline assignment: CDR1 SGHNT and CDR2 YYREEE (reference sequence). The CDR3 runs to 14 residues. The CDR3 protein is CASSQDRVGSGYTF. CDR3 DNA (partial): TGTGCCAGCAGTCAAGACAGGGTGGGGTCGGGC.

This clone was picked up many times. The read gets to within 3 residues of the CDR3 end, and the germline J gene fills in the rest. This chain connects TRBV10-3 to TRBJ2-7, with TRBD2 matching over 10 bases. The CDR3 extends over 14 amino acids. Germline V gene lookup returns CDR1 ENHRY and CDR2 SYGVKD. Trimming cost V 6 bases and J 5 bases; bases outside gene matches: 7. The CDR3 loop is CAIRQREGPDEQYF. Partial CDR3 DNA: TGTGCCATCAGGCAGCGGGAGGGCCCGGACGAG.

This clone appeared many times. The CDR3 extends 3 residues past the end of the read, so its final part is completed from the germline J gene. This chain connects TRBV7-3 to TRBJ2-1; 11 nucleotides line up with TRBD2. The CDR3 has 20 residues. V trimming: 1 base; J trimming: 0 bases; junction bases outside the gene matches: 11. Germline-derived CDR1 and CDR2 are SGHTA and FQGTGA. The sequenced part of the CDR3 DNA is TGTGCCAGCAGCTTAATCGGCGCTAGCGGGAGGCTAAGCTCCTACAATGAG. Amino acids: CASSLIGASGRLSSYNE. The full CDR3 sequence reads CASSLIGASGRLSSYNEQFF.

Points on this clone: The CDR3 goes on 3 residues after the read ends, and that part is filled in from the germline J gene. The chain combines TRBV7-9 with TRBJ1-2; D is perhaps TRBD1 (5 bases). The CDR3 sequence is 14 residues long. V was pared by 5 bases and J by 2 bases, with 12 bases between. Looked up from germline, CDR1 is SEHNR and CDR2 is FQNEAQ (reference sequence). The CDR3 sequence: CASSPGQSNYGYTF. Partial CDR3 DNA: TGTGCCAGCAGCCCCGGACAATCCAACTATGGC.

This clone was observed many times. The read falls 3 residues short of the CDR3 end, and the missing part is taken from the germline J gene. The V gene is TRBV19, the J gene TRBJ2-7; no clear D. Germline V gene sequence: CDR1 LNHDA, CDR2 SQIVND (reference sequence). This CDR3 has 13 residues. V was trimmed by 0 bases and J by 3 bases, leaving 6 bases between them. The covered CDR3 bases are TGTGCCAGTAGTATAGAGGGCAGCTACGAG. Residues: CASSIEGSYE. The complete CDR3 protein is CASSIEGSYEQYF.

In its sample, this clone was seen many times. Germline and junction disagree at one end, which may indicate a read error. The read terminates 3 residues ahead of where the CDR3 ends, so the germline J gene completes it. Other DNA variants within this sample encode the same CDR3. The chain employs TRBV12-3 or TRBV12-4 and TRBJ2-3; TRBD2 aligns across 12 bases. CDR3 length: 19 amino acids. The part of the CDR3 DNA that was read is TGTGCCAGTAGTTTCGGACTAGCGGGATCGGTTCTGAAGGCAGATACG. Translation gives CASSFGLAGSVLKADT. The entire CDR3 protein is CASSFGLAGSVLKADTQYF.

Ten or more counts support this clone. The CDR3 bases that were read are TGTGCCACCAGCAGGGACTTAAGTAACAATGAG. It is translated as CATSRDLSNNE. The whole CDR3 protein is CATSRDLSNNEQFF. V gene TRBV15 combines with J gene TRBJ2-1; D perhaps matches TRBD2 (5 bases). The CDR3 end falls 3 residues outside the read, so it is completed with the germline J gene. This CDR3 region has 14 residues. Germline V CDR1 and CDR2: LNHNV, YYDKDF (reference sequence). Trimming took 3 bases from V and 5 from J, leaving 11 bases between them.

This clone has ten or more counts. Sequencing ends 3 residues short of the CDR3 end; the germline J gene provides the rest. The chain employs TRBV20-1 and TRBJ1-6, with TRBD1 identical over 10 bases. Germline-derived CDR1 and CDR2 are DFQATT and SNEGSKA (reference sequence). V shed 4 bases, J shed 7 bases, and the junction held 1 base outside the gene matches. There are 13 residues in the CDR3. CDR3 loop: CSAMDRGNSPLHF. The sequenced CDR3 bases are TGCAGTGCTATGGACAGGGGGAATTCACCC.

Regarding this clone: From the germline J gene comes the end of the CDR3, since the read stops 3 residues before it. The rearrangement links TRBV19 to TRBJ2-3; the match to TRBD1 covers 8 bases. Germline V gene data show CDR1 as LNHDA and CDR2 as SQIVND (reference sequence). The CDR3 is 15 amino acids. V shed 7 bases and J 2 bases; nucleotides not matched to a gene: 8. CDR3 loop: CASNSLTGATDTQYF. CDR3 DNA (partial): TGTGCCAGTAATTCCCTGACAGGGGCCACAGATACG.

This clone was counted at least ten times. The DNA ends 3 residues before the CDR3 does, and the rest of the CDR3 is filled in from the germline J gene. The rearrangement links TRBV30 to TRBJ1-2; TRBD1 aligns across 7 bases. V lost 2 bases to trimming and J lost 6 bases; unmatched junction nucleotides: 9. The CDR3 consists of 14 residues. CDR1 is GTSNPN and CDR2 is SVGIG in the germline V gene (reference sequence). The CDR3 DNA, read in part, is TGTGCCTGGAGTTTAGGACGACAGGGCCATGGC. Amino acids: CAWSLGRQGHG. In full, the CDR3 is CAWSLGRQGHGYTF.